This T cell receptor (beta chain) stems from a study of T cells in women clearing cervical HPV infection. In the study overall: Cases' blood sampling followed lesion detection by median approximately 140 days (90 to 200). Study-level points and caveats: Controls had more TRBV6-7 (0.16%) than cases (about 0.11%).

The ends were cut back, 2 bases at V and 0 bases at J, with 14 bases in the middle. In germline, CDR1 is LNHDA, CDR2 SQIVND (reference sequence). The CDR3 consists of 18 residues. Note on this clone: Its specificity is not known. The read is 3 residues too short to cover the CDR3 end, so that end is filled in from the germline J gene.

Profiled with immunoSEQ multiplex PCR; TCRdb holds only in-frame clones, not every one. The sample's table shows 40,000 to 55,000 clones. The genes are TRBV19 and TRBJ2-6, with D possibly matching TRBD1 (5 bases). Sequencing input: blood buffy coat. This TCR came from a woman between 18 and 69 years old with a cervical HPV16 infection that either progressed to CIN3+ or cleared (not recorded which). The sequenced part of the CDR3 DNA is TGTGCCAGTAGTATATTGAGACAGCCCAGCTCTGGGGCCAACGTC. Translating it yields CASSILRQPSSGANV. The complete CDR3 sequence is CASSILRQPSSGANVLTF.